This T cell receptor (beta chain) was sequenced for a study of tumor-infiltrating lymphocytes in localized non-small cell lung cancer (dated by TCRdb to the early 2020s). Looking at the study overall: The cohort covered several histologies, both smokers and never-smokers, and patients whose samples were collected after neoadjuvant chemotherapy. Resected tumor tissue and uninvolved lung tissue described as non-adjacent to the tumor were contributed by each patient, with both tissues obtained from the same patient. Alongside flow cytometry, multiplex immunofluorescence, RNA-seq, exome sequencing and proteomics, TCR sequencing was applied to the same patients as one of several integrated assays. In total, the ICON cohort was made up of 150 or so surgical patients who had localized non-small cell lung cancer and whose tumors were resected. A total of over 45 patients were included in the paired tumor versus uninvolved lung comparison of immunoSEQ T-cell fraction. General findings and caveats noted by the study authors: No association of tumor T-cell fraction from TCR sequencing with recurrence-free survival was found (p = 0.61). Higher T cell infiltration in tumors than in uninvolved lung tissue was supported by TCRbeta sequencing, consistent with immunofluorescence CD3 counts. TCR-derived T-cell fraction did not differ between the flow cytometry-defined immunotypes IM1 (good prognosis) and IM2 (poor prognosis). Because different assays used different pieces of the same tissue, intratumor heterogeneity could not be separated from technical variation. Assay coverage differed among patients according to how much tissue was available, so only a subset of the cohort had TCR sequencing.

About this clone: Its antigen remains unidentified. There are no base qualities to consult, and no much larger clone falls within one base.

The immunoSEQ assay used for TCR sequencing gave the T-cell fraction in both tumor and uninvolved lung tissue. Concerning the study's data processing: To analyze survival, patients were divided into a high T-cell fraction group (upper tertile) and a low T-cell fraction group (lower two tertiles), and the two groups were compared using a log-rank test. A signed-rank test was used to check for differences in T-cell fraction between paired tumor and uninvolved lung. Imported from immuneACCESS, the table was reduced by TCRdb to in-frame sequences with V and J called. These copies leave out some clones; in studies compared against another copy, an unresolved V gene accounts for under half, and the cause of the remainder is not known. V and J calls and clone size are as listed in that table; D and trimming were resolved from the DNA. The sample yields 9,500 to 10,000 clones; roughly 70% were counted once. Less than 25% of the sample lies in the top ten.

The CDR3, cysteine through phenylalanine, is 15 amino acids long. This entry keeps only the CDR3 DNA: 45 bases, framed from base 1. The germline V end is reduced by 4 bases and the J end by 3 bases; junction bases left unmatched: 6. ICON enrollment began in 2016, and the last patient was enrolled in 2018. In a subcohort of under 95 patients, fresh tumor and matched uninvolved tissue were collected for in-depth immune analyses, with TCR sequencing among those analyses. TCR sequencing was performed on DNA isolated from bulk tissue, without cell sorting. This TCR came from a human donor with non-small cell lung cancer. Source material: lung tumor tissue. Recombination linked TRBV23-1 to TRBJ1-3; 7 central nucleotides agree with TRBD1. TRBV23-1 is an ORF, with its function uncertain. CDR3 region: CASSRPTGLGNTIYF. In nucleotides, the sequence is TGCGCCAGCAGTCGACCGACAGGGCTTGGAAACACCATATATTTT.